This T cell receptor beta chain originates from a study of vaccination and CD4 T cells after COVID-19. About the study: Controls had a CEFX pool, an HIV-1 Nef pool, or no peptide added.

The Oncomine TCR Beta short-read assay sequenced DNA from cultured CD4+ T cells. TCRdb re-analysed the PCR reads in MiXCR, keeping a single row per CDR3 protein. Among roughly 9,800 distinct CDR3 sequences, roughly two fifths were seen once, and the ten largest hold roughly an eighth. The CDR3 contains 14 residues. CDR1 and CDR2 (germline): MDHEN, SYDVKM. V shed 6 bases, J shed 6 bases, and the junction held 8 bases outside the gene matches. On this clonotype itself: Its specificity is unknown.

Sample treatment: roughly ten-day PBMC culture with coronavirus spike peptide pools or control peptides (ViraFEST assay). Investigators obtained the unexposed donor's CD4+ T cells before the COVID-19 pandemic (2011-2018). Sequenced input: CD4+ T cells from blood, cultured in vitro. The gene calls are TRBV28 and TRBJ1-5, with 7 nucleotides matching TRBD1. The receptor was isolated from a human donor in good health. The CDR3 is CASRRGTVRQPQHF. DNA for the CDR3: TGTGCCAGCAGGCGAGGGACAGTCCGTCAGCCCCAGCATTTT.